The T cell receptor (beta chain) described here comes from a study of shared clonotypes between healthy human individuals. Overall study findings and caveats: Clonotype sharing across a few donors was observed for approximately 5% of naive CD4 clonotypes. Clonotype sharing among the donors was expected to vary with sequencing depth.

The length of the CDR3 is 13 residues. The germline CDR1 and CDR2 sequences are SGHDN and FVKESK. V was pared by 2 bases and J by 6 bases, with 10 bases between. Comments on this clone: Its cognate antigen is unknown.

The method was immunoSEQ multiplex PCR; TCRdb's version includes in-frame clones alone and lacks a portion of them. The sample has some 360,000 clones, around 79% seen once. This chain uses TRBV14 with TRBJ1-1; D is ambiguous. This receptor was identified in a man aged 30 to 45 in good health. Material: memory CD4+ T cells sorted from blood. Subset meaning: CD45RA-negative fraction. The CDR3 bases are TGTGCCAGCAGCCAAATGCAGAGCGCTGAAGCTTTCTTT. It translates to CASSQMQSAEAFF.